This entry lists 19 T cell receptor beta chains sequenced from one sample in a study of T cells after yellow fever vaccination. A single record per CDR3 protein comes from TCRdb applying MiXCR to the 5' RACE reads. This table has 400,000 or so distinct CDR3 sequences, 6% to 8% appearing once. The sequenced sample was PBMCs, obtained 5 days after the yellow fever booster vaccination. The receptors shown here come from a man aged 25-45 years who received the YFV17D yellow fever vaccine.

This clonotype was counted ten times or more. V and J are TRBV11-2 and TRBJ2-1, with 8 nucleotides matching TRBD2. CDR1 is SGHAT, CDR2 FQNNGV, per germline. This CDR3 region has 18 residues. V was pared by 4 bases and J by 4 bases, with 15 bases of the junction left unmatched. The CDR3, as DNA: TGTGCCAGCAGCTATGGGGCTGTGAGGGCTAGCGGGTACAATGAGCAGTTCTTC. The encoded protein is CASSYGAVRASGYNEQFF.

This clonotype was seen a handful of times. The CDR3 spells CAHTSELARDGNTGELFF. The CDR3 DNA is TGTGCCCACACATCGGAACTAGCCAGAGATGGTAACACCGGGGAGCTGTTTTTT. J is TRBJ2-2 and V is TRBV6-2 or TRBV6-3; possible D gene TRBD2, 6 bases. V lost 11 bases and J lost 2, with 27 bases in between. The CDR3 runs 18 residues. Germline-derived CDR1 and CDR2 are MNHEY and SVGEGT.

The chain links TRBV6-5 to TRBJ2-7; TRBD2 agrees at 10 bases. CDR3 length: 12 residues. V was clipped by 2 bases and J by 11 bases; unmatched bases: 3. The germline V gene has CDR1 MNHEY and CDR2 SVGAGI. CDR3 bases: TGTGCCAGCAGTTACCTAGCGGGAGTGAAGTACTTC. Residues: CASSYLAGVKYF.

This rearrangement joins TRBV20-1 to TRBJ1-1; possible D gene TRBD1, 6 bases. Germline CDR1 is DFQATT and CDR2 is SNEGSKA (reference sequence). V was cut by 1 base and J by 3 bases, with 15 bases left in between. This CDR3 is built from 15 residues. The CDR3 protein is CSARAPGRGDTEAFF. The CDR3 DNA follows: TGCAGTGCTAGAGCCCCGGGGAGGGGGGACACTGAAGCTTTCTTT.

The chain has TRBV3-1 and TRBJ2-3, with D tentatively TRBD2 (6 bases). Germline CDR1 reads LGHDT; CDR2 reads YNNKEL (reference sequence). This CDR3 has 18 amino acids. Trimming stripped 10 bases from V and 0 bases from J, with 26 bases between. The CDR3 nucleotides read TGTGCCATCAGTTTGAAGGATCGGACTACCTCTAGCACAGATACGCAGTATTTT. Translation gives CAISLKDRTTSSTDTQYF.

The table lists this clonotype with a few counts. The gene calls are TRBV6-1 and TRBJ1-2; 8 bases map to TRBD1. The CDR3 is 13 amino acids. Germline loops: CDR1 MNHNS, CDR2 SASEGT. V was pared by 3 bases and J by 5 bases, with 2 bases of the junction left unmatched. The CDR3 sequence: CASSERQGYGYTF. CDR3 bases: TGTGCCAGCAGTGAGCGACAGGGGTATGGCTACACCTTC.

This clonotype was counted ten times or more. The CDR3 here is CASTPLAGGGSYNEQFF. CDR3 sequence (DNA): TGTGCCAGCACCCCACTAGCGGGAGGGGGGTCCTACAATGAGCAGTTCTTC. This chain joins TRBV3-1 and TRBJ2-1; 13 bases map to TRBD2. Germline loops: CDR1 LGHDT, CDR2 YNNKEL (reference sequence). With 7 bases clipped from V and 1 base from J, the junction kept 7 bases outside the gene matches. The CDR3 is 17 residues long.

The chain links TRBV4-1 to TRBJ1-2; D gene ambiguous. CDR3 size: 14 residues. The V gene's germline CDR1 is MGHRA and CDR2 YSYEKL. The V end was cut by 1 base, the J end by 2 bases, with 8 bases between. The CDR3 DNA follows: TGCGCCAGCAGCCAAGCCGCACAGAACTATGGCTACACCTTC. It translates to CASSQAAQNYGYTF.

The J gene is TRBJ2-3, the V gene TRBV2, with 15 bases matching TRBD2. The CDR3 covers 18 residues. Germline loops: CDR1 SNHLY, CDR2 FYNNEI. Trimming cost V 11 bases and J 2 bases; bases outside gene matches: 14. CDR3 residues: CAFSNPGTSGRFTDTQYF. CDR3 nucleotide sequence: TGTGCCTTCAGTAACCCCGGGACTAGCGGGAGGTTCACAGATACGCAGTATTTT.

This rearrangement joins TRBV7-9 to TRBJ1-1; D ambiguous. Germline V gene lookup returns CDR1 SEHNR and CDR2 FQNEAQ (reference sequence). This CDR3 comprises 13 residues. V lost 5 bases to trimming and J lost 11 bases, with 18 bases between them. For the CDR3, the DNA is TGTGCCAGCAGCCCCGGAGAGGGTACTTCGGCTTTCTTT. Translating gives CASSPGEGTSAFF.

In its sample, this clonotype was seen many times. This chain uses TRBV20-1 with TRBJ1-1, with D perhaps matching TRBD1 (6 bases). This CDR3 has 14 residues. Trimming stripped 0 bases from V and 4 bases from J, with 12 bases between. Germline-derived CDR1 and CDR2 are DFQATT and SNEGSKA (reference sequence). CDR3 sequence (DNA): TGCAGTGCTAGAGATGCCACGACAGGCACTGAAGCTTTCTTT. It codes for CSARDATTGTEAFF.

This clonotype was detected ten times or more. This chain uses TRBV12-3 or TRBV12-4 with TRBJ2-7; D is unclear. The germline V and J ends were trimmed by 3 bases and 1 base, with 10 bases remaining between them. The CDR3 length is 14 residues. CDR3 nucleotides: TGTGCCAGCAGTTTCGAGGCGCGGTCCTACGAGCAGTACTTC. Protein: CASSFEARSYEQYF.

The V call is TRBV5-4, the J call TRBJ2-1; the match to TRBD2 covers 8 bases. This CDR3 contains 17 residues. The junction had 15 bases not matched to a gene; V was cut back by 5 bases and J by 5 bases. Germline V gene sequence: CDR1 SGHNT, CDR2 YYREEE (reference sequence). The CDR3, as DNA: TGTGCCAGCAGTTGGCTCAGCGGGAGTCTCCGCGACAATGAGCAGTTCTTC. It translates to CASSWLSGSLRDNEQFF.

This clonotype was seen a handful of times. The chain uses TRBV29-1 and TRBJ1-4; D is uncertain. Deletions cut 4 bases from V and 5 bases from J, with 11 bases between. Germline V gene data show CDR1 as SQVTM and CDR2 as ANQGSEA. The CDR3 consists of 13 residues. CDR3 protein: CSVGHSRNEKLFF. The CDR3 DNA reads TGCAGCGTTGGTCACAGTCGGAATGAAAAACTGTTTTTT.

This clonotype showed up just a few times. Germline and junction disagree at one end, which may indicate a read error. J is TRBJ2-3 and V is TRBV20-1, with TRBD2 matching 14 bases. CDR1 DFQATT and CDR2 SNEGSKA come from the germline V gene (reference sequence). The CDR3 is 16 amino acids. CDR3 nucleotides: TGCTGTGCTAGGGGACTAGCGGGAGTGGGCACAGATACGCAGTATTTT. It yields the protein CCARGLAGVGTDTQYF.

This clonotype showed up just a few times. The chain links TRBV20-1 to TRBJ2-5; TRBD2 is a possible D gene (6 bases). CDR1 DFQATT and CDR2 SNEGSKA come from the germline V gene (reference sequence). The CDR3 length is 15 residues. Trimming cost V 3 bases and J 3 bases, with 17 bases left between them. The CDR3 spells CSARGGSGGEETQYF. Written as DNA, the CDR3 is TGCAGTGCTAGGGGAGGTAGCGGAGGGGAAGAGACCCAGTACTTC.

This clonotype was found a few times. This chain connects TRBV5-5 to TRBJ2-3; 8 bases agree with TRBD1. This CDR3 contains 15 residues. Germline CDR1 and CDR2: SGHKS and YYEKEE (reference sequence). Germline trimming cut 3 bases from V and 3 bases from J; bases unmatched to any gene: 6. The CDR3 DNA follows: TGTGCCAGCAGCTACCAGGGGGCCCAGACAGATACGCAGTATTTT. It encodes CASSYQGAQTDTQYF. The complete variable domain, with remaining parts taken from reference TRBV5-5 and TRBJ2-3, reads DAGVTQSPTHLIKTRGQQVTLRCSPISGHKSVSWYQQVLGQGPQFIFQYYEKEERGRGNFPDRFSARQFPNYSSELNVNALLLGDSALYLCASSYQGAQTDTQYFGPGTRLTVL.

The chain is built from TRBV5-4 and TRBJ2-2; D remains ambiguous. Trimming cost V 7 bases and J 0 bases, with 16 bases left between them. This CDR3 region has 16 residues. From germline, CDR1 is SGHNT and CDR2 YYREEE (reference sequence). This CDR3 is CASLPEGIANTGELFF. The CDR3 DNA is TGTGCCAGCCTGCCGGAAGGGATAGCGAACACCGGGGAGCTGTTTTTT.

This clonotype has more than one count but fewer than ten. The chain carries TRBV20-1 and TRBJ2-2, with D unresolved. This CDR3 spans 12 amino acids. The germline gives CDR1 DFQATT, CDR2 SNEGSKA (reference sequence). V shed 6 bases and J shed 6 bases, with 11 bases lying between them. The DNA for the CDR3 is TGCAGTGCCGCGGTGAGCGCCGGGGAGCTGTTTTTT. Translated, it gives CSAAVSAGELFF.